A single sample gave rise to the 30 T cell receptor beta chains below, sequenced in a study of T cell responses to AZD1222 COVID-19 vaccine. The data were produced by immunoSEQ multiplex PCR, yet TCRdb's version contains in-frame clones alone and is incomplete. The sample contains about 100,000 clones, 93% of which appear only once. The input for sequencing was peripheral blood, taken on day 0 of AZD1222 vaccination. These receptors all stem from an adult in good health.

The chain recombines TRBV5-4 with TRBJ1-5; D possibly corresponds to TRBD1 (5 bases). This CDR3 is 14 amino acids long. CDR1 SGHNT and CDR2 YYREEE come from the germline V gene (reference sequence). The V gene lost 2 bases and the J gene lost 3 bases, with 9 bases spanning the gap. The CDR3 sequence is CASSFGGVNQPQHF. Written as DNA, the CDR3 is TGTGCCAGCAGCTTTGGAGGGGTCAATCAGCCCCAGCATTTT.

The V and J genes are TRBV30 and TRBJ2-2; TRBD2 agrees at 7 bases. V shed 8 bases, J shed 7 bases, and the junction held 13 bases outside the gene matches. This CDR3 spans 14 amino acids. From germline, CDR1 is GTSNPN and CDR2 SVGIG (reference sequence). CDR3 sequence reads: CALAVGGYGGELFF. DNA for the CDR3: TGTGCCCTGGCGGTGGGAGGGTATGGCGGGGAGCTGTTTTTT.

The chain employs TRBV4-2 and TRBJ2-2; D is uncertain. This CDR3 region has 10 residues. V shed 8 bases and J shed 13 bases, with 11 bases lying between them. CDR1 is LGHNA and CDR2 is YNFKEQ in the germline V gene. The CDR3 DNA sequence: TGTGCCAGCGGCTTTCGACGGCTGTTTTTT. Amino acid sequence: CASGFRRLFF.

The CDR3 loop reads CARSFALDRPILYSNQPQHF. As DNA, the CDR3 is TGTGCCAGAAGCTTTGCCCTCGACAGGCCGATACTCTATAGCAATCAGCCCCAGCATTTT. The genes are TRBV5-3 and TRBJ1-5; D might be TRBD1 (6 bases). TRBV5-3 is recorded as an ORF, its role being uncertain. This CDR3 has 20 residues. Trimming removed 2 bases at V and 0 bases at J, with 24 bases between.

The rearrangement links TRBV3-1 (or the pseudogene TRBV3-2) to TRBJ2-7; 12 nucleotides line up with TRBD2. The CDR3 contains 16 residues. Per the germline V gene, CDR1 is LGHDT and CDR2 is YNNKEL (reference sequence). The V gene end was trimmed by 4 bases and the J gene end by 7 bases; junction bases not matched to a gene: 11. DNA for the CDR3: TGTGCCAGCAGCCCCCTTGGACTAGCGGGATCGGGTGAGCAGTACTTC. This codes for CASSPLGLAGSGEQYF.

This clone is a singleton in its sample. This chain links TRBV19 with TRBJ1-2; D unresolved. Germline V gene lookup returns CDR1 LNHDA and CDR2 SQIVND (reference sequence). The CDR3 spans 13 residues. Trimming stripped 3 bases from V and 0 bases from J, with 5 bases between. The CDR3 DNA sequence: TGTGCCAGTAGTATGCGATCTAACTATGGCTACACCTTC. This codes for CASSMRSNYGYTF.

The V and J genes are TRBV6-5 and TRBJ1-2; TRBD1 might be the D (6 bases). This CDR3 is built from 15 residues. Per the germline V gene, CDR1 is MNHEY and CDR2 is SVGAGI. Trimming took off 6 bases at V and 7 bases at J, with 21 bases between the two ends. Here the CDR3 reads CASSSQGGDPFGYTF. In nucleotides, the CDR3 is TGTGCCAGCAGCTCACAGGGCGGGGACCCGTTTGGCTACACCTTC.

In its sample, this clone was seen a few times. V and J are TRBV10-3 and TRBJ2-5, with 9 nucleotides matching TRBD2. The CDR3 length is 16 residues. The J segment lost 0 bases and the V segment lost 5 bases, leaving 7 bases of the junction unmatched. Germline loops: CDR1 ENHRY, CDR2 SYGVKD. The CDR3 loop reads CAISFRLAAYQETQYF. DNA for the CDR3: TGTGCCATCAGTTTCCGACTAGCGGCGTACCAAGAGACCCAGTACTTC.

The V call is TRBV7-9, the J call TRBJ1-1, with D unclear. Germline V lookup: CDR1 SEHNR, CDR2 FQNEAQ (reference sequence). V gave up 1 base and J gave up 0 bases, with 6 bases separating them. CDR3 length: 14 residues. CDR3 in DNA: TGTGCCAGCAGCTTAGGGGCAGTGAACACTGAAGCTTTCTTT. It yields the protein CASSLGAVNTEAFF. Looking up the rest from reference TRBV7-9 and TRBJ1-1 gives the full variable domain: DTGVSQNPRHKITKRGQNVTFRCDPISEHNRLYWYRQTLGQGPEFLTYFQNEAQLEKSRLLSDRFSAERPKGSFSTLEIQRTEQGDSAMYLCASSLGAVNTEAFFGQGTRLTVV.

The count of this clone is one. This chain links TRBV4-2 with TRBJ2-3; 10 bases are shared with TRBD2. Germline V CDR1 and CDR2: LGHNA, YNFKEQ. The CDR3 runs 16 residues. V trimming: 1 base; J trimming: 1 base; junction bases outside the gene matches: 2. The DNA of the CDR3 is TGTGCCAGCAGCCAAGTAGGGACTAGCGGCACAGATACGCAGTATTTT. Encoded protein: CASSQVGTSGTDTQYF.

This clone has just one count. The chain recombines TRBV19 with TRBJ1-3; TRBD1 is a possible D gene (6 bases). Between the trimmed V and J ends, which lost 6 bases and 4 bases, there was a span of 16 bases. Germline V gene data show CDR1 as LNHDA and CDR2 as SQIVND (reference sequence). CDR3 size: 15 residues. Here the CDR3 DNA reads TGTGCCAGTAGGCCCCGAGGGGGGCCCGGAAACACCATATATTTT. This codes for CASRPRGGPGNTIYF.

The CDR3 coding sequence is TGCGCCAGCAGCTGGGCCGGGGACACATCCTACGAGCAGTACTTC. Residues: CASSWAGDTSYEQYF. The chain couples TRBV4-1 to TRBJ2-7, with TRBD1 as a possible D gene (6 bases). The CDR3 covers 15 residues. V lost 5 bases and J lost 1, with 15 bases in between. From germline, CDR1 is MGHRA and CDR2 YSYEKL.

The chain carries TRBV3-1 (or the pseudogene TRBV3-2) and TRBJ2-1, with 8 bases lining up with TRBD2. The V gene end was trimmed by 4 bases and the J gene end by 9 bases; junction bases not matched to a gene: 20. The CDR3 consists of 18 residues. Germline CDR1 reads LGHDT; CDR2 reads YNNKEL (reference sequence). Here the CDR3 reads CASSRASQESAGDREQFF. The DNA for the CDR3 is TGTGCCAGCAGCCGCGCCAGCCAAGAATCAGCGGGAGACCGTGAGCAGTTCTTC.

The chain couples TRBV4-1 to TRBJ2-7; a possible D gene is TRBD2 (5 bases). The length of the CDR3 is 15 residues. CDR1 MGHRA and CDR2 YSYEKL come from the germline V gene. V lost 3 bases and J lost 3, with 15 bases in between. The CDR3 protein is CASSHGPSRFYEQYF. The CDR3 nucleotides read TGCGCCAGCAGCCATGGCCCTAGCCGTTTCTACGAGCAGTACTTC.

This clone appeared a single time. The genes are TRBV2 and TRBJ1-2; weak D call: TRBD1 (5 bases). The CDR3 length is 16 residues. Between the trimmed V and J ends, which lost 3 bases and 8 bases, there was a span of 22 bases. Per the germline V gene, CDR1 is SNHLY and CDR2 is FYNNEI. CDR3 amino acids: CASSDGPEAGSEGYTF. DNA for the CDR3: TGTGCCAGCAGTGACGGCCCCGAAGCAGGGTCGGAGGGCTACACCTTC.

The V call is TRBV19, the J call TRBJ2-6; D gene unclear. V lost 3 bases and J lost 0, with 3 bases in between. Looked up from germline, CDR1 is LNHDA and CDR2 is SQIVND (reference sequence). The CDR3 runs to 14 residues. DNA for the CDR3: TGTGCCAGTAGTATCTACTCTGGGGCCAACGTCCTGACTTTC. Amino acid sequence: CASSIYSGANVLTF.

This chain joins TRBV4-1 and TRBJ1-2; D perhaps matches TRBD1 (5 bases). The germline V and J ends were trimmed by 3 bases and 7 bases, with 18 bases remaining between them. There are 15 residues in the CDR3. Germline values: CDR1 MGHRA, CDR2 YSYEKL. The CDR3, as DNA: TGCGCCAGCAGCCAGCCGGGACGCCACCTACGTGGCTACACCTTC. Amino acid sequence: CASSQPGRHLRGYTF.

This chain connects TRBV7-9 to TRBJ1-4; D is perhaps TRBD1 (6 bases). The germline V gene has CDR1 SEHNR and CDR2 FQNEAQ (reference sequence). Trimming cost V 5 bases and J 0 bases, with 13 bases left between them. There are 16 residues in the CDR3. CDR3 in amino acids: CASSDRDTTTNEKLFF. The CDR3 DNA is TGTGCCAGCAGCGACCGGGACACGACAACTAATGAAAAACTGTTTTTT.

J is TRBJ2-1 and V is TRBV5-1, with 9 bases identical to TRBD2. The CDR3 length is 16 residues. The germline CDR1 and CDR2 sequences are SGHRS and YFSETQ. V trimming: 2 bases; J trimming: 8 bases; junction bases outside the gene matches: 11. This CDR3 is CASSFGSGRIEHEQFF. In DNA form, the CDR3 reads TGCGCCAGCAGCTTCGGGAGCGGGAGGATTGAACATGAGCAGTTCTTC.

CDR3 loop: CASSPPANEQFF. In DNA, the CDR3 is TGTGCCAGCAGCCCTCCCGCCAATGAGCAGTTCTTC. The chain recombines TRBV7-2 with TRBJ2-1; D remains unclear. This CDR3 has 12 amino acids. The V gene's germline CDR1 is SGHTA and CDR2 FQGNSA. V shed 5 bases and J shed 6 bases, with 8 bases lying between them.

CDR3 sequence reads: CARTTGNGNTIYF. Written as DNA, the CDR3 is TGTGCCAGAACGACAGGGAATGGAAACACCATATATTTT. This chain connects TRBV2 to TRBJ1-3; 7 bases map to TRBD1. V shed 9 bases and J 3 bases; nucleotides not matched to a gene: 5. CDR1 is SNHLY and CDR2 is FYNNEI in the germline V gene. The CDR3 is 13 residues long. The entire variable domain, with the rest obtained from reference TRBV2 and TRBJ1-3, is as follows: EPEVTQTPSHQVTQMGQEVILRCVPISNHLYFYWYRQILGQKVEFLVSFYNNEISEKSEIFDDQFSVERPDGSNFTLKIRSTKLEDSAMYFCARTTGNGNTIYFGEGSWLTVV.

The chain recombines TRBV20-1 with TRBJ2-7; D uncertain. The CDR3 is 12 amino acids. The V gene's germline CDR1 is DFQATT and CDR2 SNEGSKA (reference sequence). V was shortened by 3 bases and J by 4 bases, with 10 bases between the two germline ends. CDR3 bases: TGCAGTGCTAGTGTCGACTCTTACGAGCAGTACTTC. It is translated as CSASVDSYEQYF.

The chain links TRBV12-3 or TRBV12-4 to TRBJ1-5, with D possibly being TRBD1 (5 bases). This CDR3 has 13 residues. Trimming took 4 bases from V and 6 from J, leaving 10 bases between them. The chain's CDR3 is CASSSVRAQPQHF. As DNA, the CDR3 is TGTGCCAGCAGTTCTGTCAGGGCTCAGCCCCAGCATTTT.

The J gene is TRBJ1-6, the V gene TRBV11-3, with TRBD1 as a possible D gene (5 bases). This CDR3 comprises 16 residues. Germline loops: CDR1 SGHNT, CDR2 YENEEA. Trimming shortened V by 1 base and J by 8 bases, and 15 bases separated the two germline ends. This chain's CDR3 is CASSLGDLQGDSPLHF. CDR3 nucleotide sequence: TGTGCCAGCAGCTTAGGGGACCTTCAAGGGGATTCACCCCTCCACTTT. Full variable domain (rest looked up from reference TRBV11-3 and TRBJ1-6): EAGVVQSPRYKIIEKKQPVAFWCNPISGHNTLYWYLQNLGQGPELLIRYENEEAVDDSQLPKDRFSAERLKGVDSTLKIQPAELGDSAVYLCASSLGDLQGDSPLHFGNGTRLTVT.

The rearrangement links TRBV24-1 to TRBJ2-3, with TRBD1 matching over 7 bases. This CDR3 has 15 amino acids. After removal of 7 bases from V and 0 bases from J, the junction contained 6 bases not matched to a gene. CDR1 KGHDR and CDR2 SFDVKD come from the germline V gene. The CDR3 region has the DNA TGTGCCACCAGAGACAGGGATACCAGCACAGATACGCAGTATTTT. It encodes CATRDRDTSTDTQYF.

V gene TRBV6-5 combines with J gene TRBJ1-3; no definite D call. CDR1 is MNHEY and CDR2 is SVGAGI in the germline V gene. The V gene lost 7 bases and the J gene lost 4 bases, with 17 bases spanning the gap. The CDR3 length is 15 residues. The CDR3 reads CASTLGLSLGNTIYF. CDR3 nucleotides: TGTGCCAGCACCCTGGGCCTTTCCCTGGGAAACACCATATATTTT.

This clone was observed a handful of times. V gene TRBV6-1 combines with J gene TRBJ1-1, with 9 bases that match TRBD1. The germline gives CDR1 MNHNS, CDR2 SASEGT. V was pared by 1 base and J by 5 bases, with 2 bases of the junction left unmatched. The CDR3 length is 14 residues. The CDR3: CASSEGTGETEAFF. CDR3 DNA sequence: TGTGCCAGCAGTGAAGGGACAGGGGAGACTGAAGCTTTCTTT.

The CDR3 region has the DNA TGCGCCAGCAGCTTGTTAGGAATGAACACTGAAGCTTTCTTT. Protein: CASSLLGMNTEAFF. The chain combines TRBV5-1 with TRBJ1-1; no clear D. This CDR3 region has 14 residues. Germline V lookup: CDR1 SGHRS, CDR2 YFSETQ. V was pared by 1 base and J by 0 bases, with 7 bases between.

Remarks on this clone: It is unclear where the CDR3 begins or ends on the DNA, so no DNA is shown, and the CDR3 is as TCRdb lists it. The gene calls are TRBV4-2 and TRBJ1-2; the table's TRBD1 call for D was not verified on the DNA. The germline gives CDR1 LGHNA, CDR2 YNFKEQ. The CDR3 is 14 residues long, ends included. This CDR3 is CASSLGGTVGPGAF.

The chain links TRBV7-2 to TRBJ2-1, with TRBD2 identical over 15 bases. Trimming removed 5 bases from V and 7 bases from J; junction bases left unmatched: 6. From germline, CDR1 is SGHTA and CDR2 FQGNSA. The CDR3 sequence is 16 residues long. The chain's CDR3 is CASSHGLAGGGNEQFF. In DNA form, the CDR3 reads TGTGCCAGCAGCCACGGACTAGCGGGAGGGGGGAATGAGCAGTTCTTC.